This is a list of T cell receptor beta chains from one sample in a study of shared clonotypes between healthy human individuals. Using immunoSEQ multiplex PCR, the repertoire was profiled, and TCRdb retains in-frame clones only, with some absent. The data show 450,000 to 500,000 clones, 65% to 85% seen once. The material sequenced was PBMCs. All receptors derive from a woman in her thirties or forties in good health. Some clones in this sample may be carry-over from other donors' samples. Both conserved end residues are part of each CDR3. The D gene is left open where the match is weak. A clone size is listed for some rows: how often the clone was seen (once, few, many), or a class if it is expanded.

clone size	V gene	J gene	D gene	CDR3 protein	CDR3 DNA
NA	TRBV5-1	TRBJ2-2	NA	CASSLGSTNTGELFF	TGCGCCAGCAGCTTGGGAAGCACGAACACCGGGGAGCTGTTTTTT
NA	TRBV2	TRBJ2-3	TRBD2	CASSSSGRTDTQYF	TGTGCCAGCAGTTCTAGCGGGAGAACAGATACGCAGTATTTT
few	TRBV14	TRBJ2-2	NA	CASSQERSYGELFF	TGTGCCAGCAGCCAGGAGAGGTCTTACGGGGAGCTGTTTTTT
NA	TRBV10-3	TRBJ1-2	NA	CAISSGNYGYTF	TGTGCCATCAGTTCAGGGAACTATGGCTACACCTTC
NA	TRBV11-2	TRBJ2-5	NA	CASSPLERYQETQYF	TGTGCCAGCAGCCCCCTTGAGAGGTACCAAGAGACCCAGTACTTC
once	TRBV9	TRBJ2-1	NA	CASSVSTYNEQFF	TGTGCCAGCAGCGTGTCCACCTACAATGAGCAGTTCTTC
NA	TRBV29-1	TRBJ2-2	NA	CSVRVSGNTGELFF	TGCAGCGTGAGGGTTAGCGGCAACACCGGGGAGCTGTTTTTT
NA	TRBV7-2	TRBJ1-5	NA	CASRATGSNQPQHF	TGTGCCAGCAGAGCAACAGGGAGCAATCAGCCCCAGCATTTT
once	TRBV30	TRBJ1-2	NA	CAWSASGDGIGYTF	TGTGCCTGGAGTGCCTCGGGGGACGGGATCGGCTACACCTTC
NA	TRBV28	TRBJ1-2	NA	CASSFINYGYTF	TGTGCCAGCAGTTTTATAAACTATGGCTACACCTTC